This TCR beta chain was observed in a study of PD-L1 blockade in urothelial cancer. Study background: Patients previously received 0 to 3 chemotherapy regimens. Blood samples contained a median 141,255 T cells.

Remarks on this clone: Its target is unknown.

Indicated time point: pretreatment peripheral blood. Sequenced by immunoSEQ multiplex PCR; TCRdb stores in-frame clones only, minus some. The repertoire consists of about 55,000 clones, with approximately 88% occurring once and the leading ten covering over 1%. V lost 2 bases and J lost 4; bases outside the gene matches: 9. The CDR3 spans 16 residues. Germline V gene lookup returns CDR1 LGHNT and CDR2 FRNRAP. Study-level findings and limits: Greater 3-week expansion of tumor-associated blood clones was recorded for durable-benefit patients.

Here the sequenced sample was PBMCs, taken around atezolizumab (anti-PD-L1) treatment. This clonotype was obtained from a man over 45 with urothelial cancer. The rearrangement uses TRBV12-5 and TRBJ2-7, with TRBD1 matching 9 bases. CDR3 sequence reads: CASGLYTGGNFYEQYF. The CDR3 region has the DNA TGTGCTAGTGGTTTGTACACAGGGGGCAACTTTTACGAGCAGTACTTC. Looking up the rest from reference TRBV12-5 and TRBJ2-7 gives the full variable domain: DARVTQTPRHKVTEMGQEVTMRCQPILGHNTVFWYRQTMMQGLELLAYFRNRAPLDDSGMPKDRFSAEMPDATLATLKIQPSEPRDSAVYFCASGLYTGGNFYEQYFGPGTRLTVT.